The clone carrying this TCR beta chain was detected only once. This entry is derived from a study of blood T cell repertoires in COVID-19. For the study at large: Both acute and convalescent COVID-19 samples were obtained from the United States, Italy and Spain. Nucleic acid was either cDNA or gDNA, and it came from T cells, B-cell-depleted T cells, or PBMCs.

Under the authors' procedure: Nucleated cell number was recorded as an estimate derived from reference gene primer amplification. Repertoires were generated with immunoSEQ multiplex PCR, while TCRdb's copy carries only in-frame clones and drops some. The V and J calls and clone size are taken from that table; D and trimming were inferred from the DNA. In the table there are 95,000 to 150,000 clones, around four fifths of which are singletons. Germline CDR1 reads MGHRA; CDR2 reads YSYEKL. V dropped 4 bases and J dropped 5; count of bases not matched to a gene: 12. The CDR3 consists of 17 residues. The chain has TRBV4-1 and TRBJ2-2, with 8 positions matching TRBD2. This sequence originates from a human donor in a cohort sampled during active COVID-19. The sample comprised peripheral blood. CDR3 sequence (DNA): TGCGCCAGCAGCCTTCGGAGCGGACTAGCTAATACCGGGGAGCTGTTTTTT. It specifies CASSLRSGLANTGELFF.